This entry lists 32 T cell receptor beta chains sequenced from one sample in a study of T cell responses to AZD1222 COVID-19 vaccine. Sequencing was performed with immunoSEQ multiplex PCR; in TCRdb, only in-frame clones are kept and a portion is missing. The sample has approximately 110,000 clones; about 91% are singletons. The starting material was peripheral blood, obtained on day 0 of AZD1222 vaccination. Receptors originate from an adult in good health.

The chain employs TRBV11-2 and TRBJ2-1; D unclear. The V gene's germline CDR1 is SGHAT and CDR2 FQNNGV. The CDR3 totals 11 residues. Trimming pared 1 base from V and 8 bases from J, leaving 3 bases between. CDR3 sequence (DNA): TGTGCCAGCAGCTTAGCTTATGAGCAGTTCTTC. It codes for CASSLAYEQFF.

The chain recombines TRBV19 with TRBJ1-1; 10 bases map to TRBD1. Trimming removed 5 bases from V and 3 bases from J; junction bases left unmatched: 6. This CDR3 spans 15 amino acids. Germline-derived CDR1 and CDR2 are LNHDA and SQIVND (reference sequence). The CDR3 DNA follows: TGTGCCAGTAGTCCGGACAGGGGGACGGACACTGAAGCTTTCTTT. Protein sequence: CASSPDRGTDTEAFF.

The genes are TRBV4-1 and TRBJ2-3, with D perhaps TRBD2 (7 bases). The germline V gene encodes CDR1 MGHRA and CDR2 YSYEKL. V gave up 4 bases and J gave up 2 bases, with 16 bases separating them. The length of the CDR3 is 16 residues. CDR3 amino acids: CASSLRRGPNTDTQYF. Here the CDR3 DNA reads TGCGCCAGCAGCCTCCGGCGGGGGCCCAACACAGATACGCAGTATTTT.

The rearrangement uses TRBV7-8 and TRBJ2-3, with a weak D call TRBD1 (6 bases). Deletions cut 1 base from V and 3 bases from J, with 20 bases between. Germline CDR1 reads SGHVS; CDR2 reads FQNEAQ. The CDR3 contains 18 residues. The CDR3 DNA follows: TGTGCCAGCAGCTTAGGGCCCGTTGAGGACAGAGGTACAGATACGCAGTATTTT. Its translation is CASSLGPVEDRGTDTQYF. The complete variable domain, with remaining parts taken from reference TRBV7-8 and TRBJ2-3, reads GAGVSQSPRYKVAKRGQDVALRCDPISGHVSLFWYQQALGQGPEFLTYFQNEAQLDKSGLPSDRFFAERPEGSVSTLKIQRTQQEDSAVYLCASSLGPVEDRGTDTQYFGPGTRLTVL.

DNA for the CDR3: TGTGCCAGCGAAGCCATCCCAGGGGGCACCGGGGAGCTGTTTTTT. Its translation is CASEAIPGGTGELFF. The chain combines TRBV5-6 with TRBJ2-2, with 7 bases aligning to TRBD1. CDR1 is SGHDT and CDR2 is YYEEEE in the germline V gene. The CDR3 is made up of 15 amino acids. With 7 bases clipped from V and 4 bases from J, the junction kept 10 bases outside the gene matches.

The CDR3 is CASSSTGHPNYGYTF. The DNA for the CDR3 is TGCGCCAGCAGCTCTACAGGGCACCCTAACTATGGCTACACCTTC. This chain joins TRBV5-1 and TRBJ1-2, with D possibly matching TRBD1 (6 bases). Per germline, CDR1 SGHRS and CDR2 YFSETQ. The V gene lost 3 bases and the J gene lost 0 bases, with 12 bases spanning the gap. This CDR3 is 15 amino acids long.

Here the CDR3 DNA reads TGTGCCAGCAGTCAACTAGCGGGGGGAACCGGGGAGCTGTTTTTT. This translates into CASSQLAGGTGELFF. V is TRBV7-6 and J is TRBJ2-2; 12 bases match TRBD2. Germline CDR1 reads SGHVS; CDR2 reads FNYEAQ. The CDR3 totals 15 residues. V was pared by 6 bases and J by 5 bases, with 4 bases of the junction left unmatched.

V usage is TRBV11-2 and J usage is TRBJ2-1; D not resolved. The CDR3 contains 11 residues. Trimming removed 1 base at V and 9 bases at J, with 4 bases between. Looked up from germline, CDR1 is SGHAT and CDR2 is FQNNGV. The CDR3, as DNA: TGTGCCAGCAGCTTAGGTATTGAGCAGTTCTTC. This codes for CASSLGIEQFF.

The chain is built from TRBV18 and TRBJ1-1; TRBD1 matches at 9 bases. CDR3 length equals 18 residues. Germline V CDR1 and CDR2: KGHSH, LQKENI. The ends lost 2 bases at V and 2 bases at J; junction bases unmatched: 12. In DNA, the CDR3 is TGTGCCAGCTCACCAAACTCGGCACAGGGGGCCTTTAACACTGAAGCTTTCTTT. Protein sequence: CASSPNSAQGAFNTEAFF. The full variable domain, in which reference TRBV18 and TRBJ1-1 provide the parts outside the CDR3, is NAGVMQNPRHLVRRRGQEARLRCSPMKGHSHVYWYRQLPEEGLKFMVYLQKENIIDESGMPKERFSAEFPKEGPSILRIQQVVRGDSAAYFCASSPNSAQGAFNTEAFFGQGTRLTVV.

This sequence joins TRBV6-2 or TRBV6-3 and TRBJ2-1; 8 bases agree with TRBD2. The germline gives CDR1 MNHEY, CDR2 SVGEGT. The J segment lost 9 bases and the V segment lost 0 bases, leaving 4 bases of the junction unmatched. The length of the CDR3 is 14 residues. Here the CDR3 reads CASSYSGLVAEQFF. CDR3 DNA sequence: TGTGCCAGCAGTTACTCGGGACTAGTTGCTGAGCAGTTCTTC.

This rearrangement joins TRBV7-9 to TRBJ2-5, with D tentatively TRBD1 (6 bases). Germline assignment: CDR1 SEHNR and CDR2 FQNEAQ (reference sequence). Trimming left V 1 base short and J 8 bases short, with 14 bases between. The length of the CDR3 is 14 residues. CDR3 amino acids: CASSLGGPKRTQYF. The CDR3 bases are TGTGCCAGCAGCTTAGGGGGGCCCAAGAGAACCCAGTACTTC.

The chain employs TRBV5-5 and TRBJ2-5; D could derive from TRBD1 or TRBD2 (6 bases each). Trimming took off 0 bases at V and 4 bases at J, with 13 bases between the two ends. Germline V gene sequence: CDR1 SGHKS, CDR2 YYEKEE (reference sequence). CDR3 length: 15 amino acids. As DNA, the CDR3 is TGTGCCAGCAGCTTGGGGAGGGGGGCGCCAGAGACCCAGTACTTC. The encoded protein is CASSLGRGAPETQYF.

The chain has TRBV7-2 and TRBJ2-5, with a weak D call TRBD2 (6 bases). The CDR3 is made up of 14 amino acids. Germline V CDR1 and CDR2: SGHTA, FQGNSA. Trimming pared 5 bases from V and 5 bases from J, leaving 15 bases between. The CDR3 DNA follows: TGTGCCAGCAGCCCCCCCGGCGCGGGGGAGACCCAGTACTTC. Protein: CASSPPGAGETQYF.

The V and J genes are TRBV19 and TRBJ1-5; maybe TRBD1 (5 bases). This CDR3 contains 15 residues. Germline loops: CDR1 LNHDA, CDR2 SQIVND (reference sequence). V dropped 3 bases and J dropped 2 bases, with 11 bases sitting between them. The CDR3 DNA sequence: TGTGCCAGTAGTATCGAGGGGAGAGGCAATCAGCCCCAGCATTTT. Translation gives CASSIEGRGNQPQHF.

The V call is TRBV7-6, the J call TRBJ1-6; TRBD1 agrees at 7 bases. Germline V gene sequence: CDR1 SGHVS, CDR2 FNYEAQ. With V trimmed by 5 bases and J by 7 bases, 5 bases remained unmatched. There are 14 residues in the CDR3. The CDR3 loop is CASSPGQLNSPLHF. The CDR3 nucleotides are TGTGCCAGCAGCCCGGGACAGCTCAATTCACCCCTCCACTTT. The variable domain in full, completed from reference TRBV7-6 and TRBJ1-6, reads GAGVSQSPRYKVTKRGQDVALRCDPISGHVSLYWYRQALGQGPEFLTYFNYEAQQDKSGLPNDRFSAERPEGSISTLTIQRTEQRDSAMYRCASSPGQLNSPLHFGNGTRLTVT.

The chain links TRBV14 to TRBJ1-6; TRBD1 might be the D (5 bases). Germline V gene sequence: CDR1 SGHDN, CDR2 FVKESK. The V and J ends lost 1 base and 9 bases respectively, with 16 bases between them. This CDR3 has 16 amino acids. CDR3 nucleotides: TGTGCCAGCAGCCAAGGGGCGTGGACTGGGGGTTCACCCCTCCACTTT. Its translation is CASSQGAWTGGSPLHF.

Here the CDR3 reads CASSLVGYGYTF. The CDR3 DNA reads as TGTGCCAGCAGTTTAGTCGGATATGGCTACACCTTC. The chain uses TRBV12-3 or TRBV12-4 and TRBJ1-2, with D hard to call. Deletions cut 1 base from V and 5 bases from J, with 5 bases between. This CDR3 comprises 12 residues.

This chain links TRBV6-4 with TRBJ2-6; no clear D gene. Germline values: CDR1 MRHNA, CDR2 SNTAGT. CDR3 length: 14 amino acids. V shed 7 bases and J shed 3 bases, with 10 bases lying between them. DNA of the CDR3: TGTGCCAGCAACGAGTTTGATGGGGCCAACGTCCTGACTTTC. This encodes CASNEFDGANVLTF.

The CDR3 region has the DNA TGTGCCAGCAGCGTTACGGATGTAGGAATCAATTCACCCCTCCACTTT. As protein: CASSVTDVGINSPLHF. This sequence joins TRBV6-2 or TRBV6-3 and TRBJ1-6; no clear D gene. The V end was cut by 6 bases, the J end by 7 bases, with 19 bases between. Germline-derived CDR1 and CDR2 are MNHEY and SVGEGT. CDR3 length equals 16 residues.

The chain joins TRBV25-1 to TRBJ2-3; possibly TRBD1 for D (6 bases). Trimming removed 4 bases at V and 3 bases at J, with 11 bases between. CDR3 size: 14 residues. The germline V gene has CDR1 MGHDK and CDR2 SYGVNS. CDR3 sequence reads: CASSAGAGTDTQYF. The DNA for the CDR3 is TGTGCCAGCAGTGCAGGGGCGGGTACAGATACGCAGTATTTT.

The chain uses TRBV4-2 and TRBJ2-5; 7 bases agree with TRBD2. CDR3 size: 17 residues. Germline CDR1 LGHNA, CDR2 YNFKEQ. V was pared by 0 bases and J by 5 bases, with 12 bases of the junction left unmatched. The CDR3 protein is CASSQEGGRGGEETQYF. The DNA of the CDR3 is TGTGCCAGCAGCCAAGAGGGTGGACGGGGAGGGGAGGAGACCCAGTACTTC.

This clone was recorded once. This chain connects TRBV10-3 to TRBJ1-1, with TRBD1 as a possible D gene (5 bases). Germline lookup yields CDR1 ENHRY and CDR2 SYGVKD. The CDR3 extends over 14 amino acids. V lost 2 bases to trimming and J lost 10 bases, with 17 bases between them. CDR3 nucleotides: TGTGCCATCAGTGAGACGGGGCAGTGGGTAATAGCTTTCTTT. Its protein product is CAISETGQWVIAFF.

V is TRBV5-1 and J is TRBJ1-2; TRBD1 aligns across 8 bases. Per germline, CDR1 SGHRS and CDR2 YFSETQ. CDR3 length: 15 amino acids. J was trimmed by 0 bases and V by 2 bases; bases with no gene match: 3. CDR3 coding DNA: TGCGCCAGCAGCTTAGGACAGGGTTCTAACTATGGCTACACCTTC. This codes for CASSLGQGSNYGYTF.

V usage is TRBV2 and J usage is TRBJ1-2; a weak D match, TRBD1 (6 bases). The length of the CDR3 is 15 residues. Between the trimmed V and J ends, which lost 5 bases and 1 base, there was a span of 14 bases. The V gene's germline CDR1 is SNHLY and CDR2 FYNNEI. This CDR3 reads CASSPGASDNYGYTF. The CDR3 nucleotides read TGTGCCAGCAGTCCAGGGGCGTCGGATAACTATGGCTACACCTTC.

The genes are TRBV21-1 and TRBJ1-1; the tabulated D call, TRBD1, remains unverified against the DNA. TRBV21-1 is deemed a pseudogene. The CDR3 is 15 amino acids. CDR3 in amino acids: CASSKWLWGLRWAFF. The CDR3 DNA reads as TGTGCCAGCAGCAAATGGTTGTGGGGCCTAAGGTGGGCTTTCTTT.

This clone was counted between two and nine times. V and J are TRBV7-9 and TRBJ2-5; 9 nucleotides agree with TRBD2. The CDR3 has 15 residues. Trimming at V came to 5 bases and at J to 5 bases, leaving 9 bases not matched to a gene. Germline V gene data show CDR1 as SEHNR and CDR2 as FQNEAQ (reference sequence). The CDR3 coding sequence is TGTGCCAGCAGCCCTAGACTAGCGGCTTTGGAGACCCAGTACTTC. It is translated as CASSPRLAALETQYF.

This chain joins TRBV11-2 and TRBJ2-3; D may be TRBD2 (5 bases). The length of the CDR3 is 15 residues. CDR1 SGHAT and CDR2 FQNNGV come from the germline V gene. The germline V and J ends were trimmed by 2 bases and 4 bases, with 13 bases remaining between them. The CDR3 loop is CASSLMQWRSDTQYF. The CDR3 DNA follows: TGTGCCAGCAGCTTAATGCAGTGGAGGTCAGATACGCAGTATTTT.

The V gene is TRBV28, the J gene TRBJ1-2; TRBD1 aligns across 8 bases. This CDR3 is built from 14 residues. Germline lookup yields CDR1 MDHEN and CDR2 SYDVKM. The V segment lost 4 bases and the J segment 4 bases; nucleotides outside the gene matches: 5. The CDR3 here is CASSSGQGSYGYTF. The CDR3 DNA reads TGTGCCAGCAGTTCCGGACAGGGAAGCTATGGCTACACCTTC.

This chain uses TRBV5-1 with TRBJ2-3, with 7 bases that match TRBD1. CDR3 length equals 14 residues. Germline-derived CDR1 and CDR2 are SGHRS and YFSETQ. Unmatched junction bases numbered 5, after V lost 4 bases and J lost 3 bases. CDR3 residues: CASSPRDSTDTQYF. The DNA for the CDR3 is TGCGCCAGCAGCCCGAGGGACAGTACAGATACGCAGTATTTT.

Comment on this clone: The same CDR3 also results from other DNA sequences found in this sample. The chain is built from TRBV5-4 and TRBJ1-4; the D gene is possibly TRBD1 (5 bases). The CDR3 runs 14 residues. Germline V gene data show CDR1 as SGHNT and CDR2 as YYREEE (reference sequence). The ends were cut back, 1 base at V and 3 bases at J, with 7 bases in the middle. As DNA, the CDR3 is TGTGCCAGCAGCTTGCAGGGCGCTAATGAAAAACTGTTTTTT. It encodes CASSLQGANEKLFF. Together with reference TRBV5-4 and TRBJ1-4, the CDR3 gives the full variable domain: ETGVTQSPTHLIKTRGQQVTLRCSSQSGHNTVSWYQQALGQGPQFIFQYYREEENGRGNFPPRFSGLQFPNYSSELNVNALELDDSALYLCASSLQGANEKLFFGSGTQLSVL.

This clone was recorded only once. At one end the junction does not follow the germline gene, possibly because of a read error. V usage is TRBV6-4 and J usage is TRBJ2-3; either TRBD1 or TRBD2 may supply D (6 bases each). Germline V gene lookup returns CDR1 MRHNA and CDR2 SNTAGT. The CDR3 runs 16 residues. The CDR3 region is CASCDGPGRGADTQYF. Here the CDR3 DNA reads TGTGCCAGCTGTGACGGCCCGGGAAGGGGGGCAGATACGCAGTATTTT.

J is TRBJ1-2 and V is TRBV6-5, with D maybe TRBD1 (5 bases). This CDR3 region has 13 residues. Trimming pared 6 bases from V and 7 bases from J, leaving 15 bases between. Germline loops: CDR1 MNHEY, CDR2 SVGAGI. CDR3 DNA: TGTGCCAGCAGAAATAACCAGGGAACTGGCTACACCTTC. Residues: CASRNNQGTGYTF.